These T cell receptor beta chains were read from a single sample in a study of cytotoxic CD8 clonotypes in ibrutinib-treated CLL. The data were produced by immunoSEQ multiplex PCR, yet TCRdb's version contains in-frame clones alone and is incomplete. The sample holds some 290,000 clones, approximately 80% seen once. This specimen was PBMCs, taken before ibrutinib treatment. The receptors come from a human donor with chronic lymphocytic leukemia. Each CDR3 is given with its conserved first and last residue. The D gene is left open where the match is weak. Clone size appears in some rows only: once, few, many, or a class for an expanded clone.

CDR3: CASSYFQGTDGYTF; DNA: TGTGCCAGCAGTTACTTCCAAGGGACAGATGGCTACACCTTC; J: TRBJ1-2; V: TRBV6-5; D: TRBD1; size: .
CDR3: CASSVGPGQGSYEQYF; DNA: TGTGCCAGCAGCGTGGGGCCGGGACAGGGTTCATACGAGCAGTACTTC; J: TRBJ2-7; V: TRBV9; D: TRBD1; size: .
CDR3: CASSPLAGGVGSEQFF; DNA: TGTGCCAGCAGCCCGCTAGCGGGAGGGGTTGGTAGTGAGCAGTTCTTC; J: TRBJ2-1; V: TRBV27; D: TRBD2; size: .
CDR3: CASSFTSGSAETQYF; DNA: TGTGCCAGCAGCTTTACTAGCGGGAGTGCAGAGACCCAGTACTTC; J: TRBJ2-5; V: TRBV11-3; D: TRBD2; size: .
CDR3: CASSPMLASYEQYF; DNA: TGTGCCAGCAGCCCGATGCTAGCCTCTTACGAGCAGTACTTC; J: TRBJ2-7; V: TRBV9; D: .; size: .
CDR3: CASRTVTWEGTGELFF; DNA: TGCGCCAGCAGAACGGTTACGTGGGAGGGCACCGGGGAGCTGTTTTTT; J: TRBJ2-2; V: TRBV5-1; D: TRBD2; size: .
CDR3: CASSSRQGEETQYF; DNA: TGTGCCAGCAGCTCTAGACAGGGGGAAGAGACCCAGTACTTC; J: TRBJ2-5; V: TRBV7-8; D: TRBD1; size: .
CDR3: CATSSPASTNEKLFF; DNA: TGTGCCACCAGCAGCCCAGCGTCAACTAATGAAAAACTGTTTTTT; J: TRBJ1-4; V: TRBV15; D: .; size: .
CDR3: CASSLFTLAGTYNEQFF; DNA: TGTGCCAGCAGTCTTTTTACGCTAGCGGGAACCTACAATGAGCAGTTCTTC; J: TRBJ2-1; V: TRBV28; D: TRBD2; size: once
CDR3: CASSVGPASGYQETQYF; DNA: TGTGCCAGCAGCGTGGGGCCGGCTAGCGGGTACCAAGAGACCCAGTACTTC; J: TRBJ2-5; V: TRBV7-7; D: TRBD2; size: .
CDR3: CATYDMTPGKREAFF; DNA: TGCGCCACCTACGATATGACCCCGGGTAAAAGGGAAGCTTTCTTT; J: TRBJ1-1; V: TRBV10-2; D: .; size: .
CDR3: CASSLGTVPGEQYF; DNA: TGCGCCAGCAGCTTAGGGACAGTCCCAGGCGAGCAGTACTTC; J: TRBJ2-7; V: TRBV5-1; D: TRBD1; size: once
CDR3: CASRGLAGGETQYF; DNA: TGTGCCAGCAGGGGACTAGCGGGTGGGGAGACCCAGTACTTC; J: TRBJ2-5; V: TRBV27; D: TRBD2; size: .
CDR3: CASSQTGLTGELFF; DNA: TGTGCCAGCAGCCAAACAGGTCTCACCGGGGAGCTGTTTTTT; J: TRBJ2-2; V: TRBV7-6; D: .; size: .
CDR3: CASSSWALAGGETQYF; DNA: TGTGCCAGCAGCTCCTGGGCACTAGCGGGAGGAGAGACCCAGTACTTC; J: TRBJ2-5; V: TRBV5-6; D: TRBD2; size: .
CDR3: CASSSQGTGDNQPQHF; DNA: TGTGCCAGCAGCTCTCAAGGGACAGGGGACAATCAGCCCCAGCATTTT; J: TRBJ1-5; V: TRBV21-1; D: .; size: .
CDR3: CSVEDRGRPDTQYF; DNA: TGCAGCGTTGAAGACAGGGGGCGGCCAGATACGCAGTATTTT; J: TRBJ2-3; V: TRBV29-1; D: TRBD1; size: .
CDR3: CASSPSSGTNFPNTEAFF; DNA: TGTGCCAGCAGCCCCTCCTCCGGGACAAACTTTCCGAACACTGAAGCTTTCTTT; J: TRBJ1-1; V: TRBV7-9; D: .; size: .
CDR3: CASPGGLTDTQYF; DNA: TGTGCCAGTCCGGGGGGTTTGACAGATACGCAGTATTTT; J: TRBJ2-3; V: TRBV2; D: TRBD2; size: .
CDR3: CASSKGGMAGHKLILSETQYF; DNA: TGTGCCAGCAGCAAAGGGGGCATGGCAGGCCATAAGCTCATTTTATCCGAGACCCAGTACTTC; J: TRBJ2-5; V: TRBV21-1; D: .; size: .
CDR3: CASSARSLDNEQFF; DNA: TGTGCCAGCAGCGCGCGCTCTTTGGACAATGAGCAGTTCTTC; J: TRBJ2-1; V: TRBV4-2; D: .; size: .
CDR3: CAWSTGEGQPQHF; DNA: TGTGCCTGGTCGACAGGGGAGGGGCAGCCCCAGCATTTT; J: TRBJ1-5; V: TRBV30; D: TRBD1; size: .
CDR3: CASSSGQGADIQYF; DNA: TGTGCCAGCAGTTCCGGACAGGGGGCGGACATTCAGTACTTC; J: TRBJ2-4; V: TRBV27; D: TRBD1; size: few
CDR3: CASSQSTGAGGETQYF; DNA: TGCGCCAGCAGTCAATCGACAGGGGCGGGTGGAGAGACCCAGTACTTC; J: TRBJ2-5; V: TRBV23-1; D: TRBD1; size: .
CDR3: CASSPTGDSYNEQFF; DNA: TGCGCCAGCAGCCCGACAGGGGACTCCTACAATGAGCAGTTCTTC; J: TRBJ2-1; V: TRBV5-1; D: TRBD1; size: .
CDR3: CASSYARNTGELFF; DNA: TGCGCCAGCTCCTACGCCCGCAACACCGGGGAGCTGTTTTTT; J: TRBJ2-2; V: TRBV5-1; D: .; size: .
CDR3: CASSVPRDSVDTGELFF; DNA: TGTGCCAGCAGCGTCCCCCGGGACAGCGTGGACACCGGGGAGCTGTTTTTT; J: TRBJ2-2; V: TRBV9; D: TRBD1; size: .
CDR3: CASSLLPWYEQYF; DNA: TGTGCCAGCAGTTTACTTCCTTGGTACGAGCAGTACTTC; J: TRBJ2-7; V: TRBV27; D: .; size: .
CDR3: CASSFSGSWSDTQYF; DNA: TGTGCCAGCAGCTTCAGCGGGAGTTGGTCAGATACGCAGTATTTT; J: TRBJ2-3; V: TRBV5-6; D: TRBD2; size: .
CDR3: CASSLAGGIGSEQYF; DNA: TGTGCCAGCAGCTTAGCGGGAGGTATTGGGAGCGAGCAGTACTTC; J: TRBJ2-7; V: TRBV7-2; D: .; size: .
CDR3: CASSERHGGGSTDTQYF; DNA: TGTGCCAGCAGTGAACGACATGGGGGCGGTAGCACAGATACGCAGTATTTT; J: TRBJ2-3; V: TRBV6-1; D: .; size: .
CDR3: CASSLFSGSHSDEQFF; DNA: TGTGCCAGCAGCTTATTTAGCGGGAGTCATAGCGATGAGCAGTTCTTC; J: TRBJ2-1; V: TRBV7-6; D: TRBD2; size: .
CDR3: CASSVDPQRATGTEAFF; DNA: TGTGCCAGCAGCGTAGACCCTCAGCGGGCGACTGGGACTGAAGCTTTCTTT; J: TRBJ1-1; V: TRBV9; D: .; size: .
CDR3: CAWTVGVNTEAFF; DNA: TGTGCCTGGACCGTAGGGGTGAACACTGAAGCTTTCTTT; J: TRBJ1-1; V: TRBV30; D: .; size: .
CDR3: CASAISGVYNEQFF; DNA: TGTGCTAGTGCCATTTCCGGGGTCTACAATGAGCAGTTCTTC; J: TRBJ2-1; V: TRBV12-5; D: .; size: few
CDR3: CASSLLTGSPYEQYF; DNA: TGTGCCAGCAGTTTGCTTACAGGGAGCCCCTACGAGCAGTACTTC; J: TRBJ2-7; V: TRBV28; D: .; size: .
CDR3: CASSEAGQGWYEQYF; DNA: TGTGCCAGCAGTGAAGCGGGACAGGGATGGTACGAGCAGTACTTC; J: TRBJ2-7; V: TRBV2; D: TRBD1; size: .
CDR3: CASSLTGGFNQPQHF; DNA: TGCGCCAGCAGCTTGACAGGGGGATTCAATCAGCCCCAGCATTTT; J: TRBJ1-5; V: TRBV5-1; D: TRBD1; size: .
CDR3: CASSYVSSQETQYF; DNA: TGTGCCAGCAGTTACGTCAGCAGCCAAGAGACCCAGTACTTC; J: TRBJ2-5; V: TRBV6-6; D: .; size: once
CDR3: CASGLYFNEQFF; DNA: TGTGCTAGTGGTTTGTATTTCAATGAGCAGTTCTTC; J: TRBJ2-1; V: TRBV12-5; D: .; size: .
CDR3: CASSLGTGSRKNYGYTF; DNA: TGTGCCAGCTCACTTGGGACAGGGTCCCGGAAAAACTATGGCTACACCTTC; J: TRBJ1-2; V: TRBV18; D: TRBD1; size: .
CDR3: CASSITGTGTYEQYF; DNA: TGTGCCAGCAGCATAACCGGGACAGGGACCTACGAGCAGTACTTC; J: TRBJ2-7; V: TRBV7-8; D: TRBD1; size: .
CDR3: CASSLVLGAEQYF; DNA: TGCGCCAGCAGCTTGGTACTAGGGGCCGAGCAGTACTTC; J: TRBJ2-7; V: TRBV5-1; D: .; size: few
CDR3: CASTSGLFTEAFF; DNA: TGTGCCAGTACATCCGGACTGTTTACTGAAGCTTTCTTT; J: TRBJ1-1; V: TRBV19; D: .; size: .